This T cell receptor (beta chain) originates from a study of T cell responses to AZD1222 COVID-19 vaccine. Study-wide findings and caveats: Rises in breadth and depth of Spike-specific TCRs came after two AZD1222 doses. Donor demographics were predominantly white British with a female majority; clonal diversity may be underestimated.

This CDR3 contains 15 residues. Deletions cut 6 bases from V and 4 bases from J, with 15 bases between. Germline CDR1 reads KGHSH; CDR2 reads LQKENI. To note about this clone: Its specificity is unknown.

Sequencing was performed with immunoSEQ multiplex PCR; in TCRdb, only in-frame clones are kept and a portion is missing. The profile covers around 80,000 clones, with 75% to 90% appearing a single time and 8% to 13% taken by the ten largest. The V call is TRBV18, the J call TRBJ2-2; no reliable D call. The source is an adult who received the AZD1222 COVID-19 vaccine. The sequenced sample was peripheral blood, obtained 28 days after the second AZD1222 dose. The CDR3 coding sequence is TGTGCCAGCTCCCCCACCCAGCAAGGCACCGGGGAGCTGTTTTTT. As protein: CASSPTQQGTGELFF.